What follows is one TCR beta chain and its context. Only in-frame clones appear in the TCRdb table, and some are missing; sequencing was by immunoSEQ multiplex PCR. There are hundreds of thousands of clones in the sample; around nine tenths occur only once, and 4.5% to 6.5% lies in the top ten. Cohort assignment relied on participant-reported clinical history. These data originate in a study of blood T cell repertoires in COVID-19. Germline V gene sequence: CDR1 MNHEY, CDR2 SVGAGI. The CDR3 totals 13 residues. The trim removed 7 bases at V and 5 bases at J, leaving 7 bases unmatched. The TCR originated in a man aged 60 to 69 who had recovered from COVID-19. The sequencing input was PBMCs or T cells enriched from blood (not recorded which). The V and J genes are TRBV6-5 and TRBJ2-5, with 7 bases aligning to TRBD2. The CDR3 loop is CASTGPGGETQYF. CDR3 in DNA: TGTGCCAGCACCGGGCCCGGGGGGGAGACCCAGTACTTC.